This T cell receptor (beta chain) appears in the sequencing data of a study of beta chain features in type 1 diabetes. Study-wide points: Shorter TCRB CDR3s, moderately but significantly so, marked every one of the four CD4+ subsets in Type 1 diabetes patients.

V lost 6 bases and J lost 4; bases outside the gene matches: 4. CDR1 is KGHSH, CDR2 LQKENI, per germline. This CDR3 contains 13 residues. In the case of this clone: What it binds is not known. Other DNA sequences of this sample code for an identical CDR3.

The single heparinised draw taken from each donor contained about 100 mL of blood on average. Using CD45RO/CCR7/CD25/CD127/CD95/CD27, CD4+ naive, central memory, regulatory and stem cell-like memory cells were sorted. Of the isolated RNA, all was reverse transcribed, and so the sequenced material was expressed TCRB transcripts. Profiled with immunoSEQ multiplex PCR; TCRdb holds only in-frame clones, not every one. The data hold 150,000 or so clones, with roughly 60% observed a single time. Sequenced: naive CD4+ T cells from blood. The sequence derives from a man in his thirties or forties with type 1 diabetes. The V call is TRBV18, the J call TRBJ1-1, with 8 bases identical to TRBD1. CDR3 sequence: CASSPDRVTEAFF. Written as DNA, the CDR3 is TGTGCCAGCTCTCCGGACAGGGTCACTGAAGCTTTCTTT.